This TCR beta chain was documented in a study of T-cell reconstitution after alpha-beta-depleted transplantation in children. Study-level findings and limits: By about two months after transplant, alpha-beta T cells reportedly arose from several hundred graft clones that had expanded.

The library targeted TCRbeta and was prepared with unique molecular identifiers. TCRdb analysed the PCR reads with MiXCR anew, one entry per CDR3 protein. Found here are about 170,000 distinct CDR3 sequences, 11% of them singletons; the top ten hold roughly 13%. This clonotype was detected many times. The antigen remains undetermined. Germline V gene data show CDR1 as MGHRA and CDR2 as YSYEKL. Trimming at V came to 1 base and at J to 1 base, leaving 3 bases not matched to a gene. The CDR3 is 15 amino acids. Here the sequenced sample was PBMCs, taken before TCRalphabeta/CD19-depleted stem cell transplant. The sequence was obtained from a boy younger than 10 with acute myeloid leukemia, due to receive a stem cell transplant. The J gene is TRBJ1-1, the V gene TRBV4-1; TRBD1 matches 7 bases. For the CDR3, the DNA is TGCGCCAGCAGCCAAGTGGACAGGACGAACACTGAAGCTTTCTTT. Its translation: CASSQVDRTNTEAFF.